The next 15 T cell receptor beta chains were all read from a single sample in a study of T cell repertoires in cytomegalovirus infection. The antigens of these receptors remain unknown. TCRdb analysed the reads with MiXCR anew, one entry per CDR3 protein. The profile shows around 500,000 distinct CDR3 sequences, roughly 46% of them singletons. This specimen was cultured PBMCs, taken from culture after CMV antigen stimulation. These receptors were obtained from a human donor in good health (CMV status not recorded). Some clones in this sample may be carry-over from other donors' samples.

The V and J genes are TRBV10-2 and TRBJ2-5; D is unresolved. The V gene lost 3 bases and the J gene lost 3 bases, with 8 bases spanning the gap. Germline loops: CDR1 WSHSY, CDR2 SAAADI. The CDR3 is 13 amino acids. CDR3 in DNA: TGCGCCAGCAGTGATGGCAGGAAAGAGACCCAGTACTTC. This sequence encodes CASSDGRKETQYF.

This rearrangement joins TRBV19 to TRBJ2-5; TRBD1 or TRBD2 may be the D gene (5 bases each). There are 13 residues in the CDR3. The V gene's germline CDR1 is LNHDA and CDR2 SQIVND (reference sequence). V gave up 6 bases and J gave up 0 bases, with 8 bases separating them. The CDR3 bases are TGTGCCAGTAGGGGGACCTACCAAGAGACCCAGTACTTC. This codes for CASRGTYQETQYF.

The CDR3 sequence is CAWSGTYEQYF. CDR3 DNA: TGTGCCTGGAGTGGGACATACGAGCAGTACTTC. The V gene is TRBV30, the J gene TRBJ2-7, with D possibly being TRBD1 (5 bases). The CDR3 contains 11 residues. The germline V and J ends were trimmed by 1 base and 4 bases, with 5 bases remaining between them. The germline gives CDR1 GTSNPN, CDR2 SVGIG (reference sequence).

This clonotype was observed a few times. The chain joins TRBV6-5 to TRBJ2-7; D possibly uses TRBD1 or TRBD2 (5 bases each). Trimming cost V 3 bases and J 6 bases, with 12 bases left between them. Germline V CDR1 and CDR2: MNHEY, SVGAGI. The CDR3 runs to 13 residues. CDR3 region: CASSYGTLGEQYF. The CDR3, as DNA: TGTGCCAGCAGTTATGGGACCCTTGGCGAGCAGTACTTC.

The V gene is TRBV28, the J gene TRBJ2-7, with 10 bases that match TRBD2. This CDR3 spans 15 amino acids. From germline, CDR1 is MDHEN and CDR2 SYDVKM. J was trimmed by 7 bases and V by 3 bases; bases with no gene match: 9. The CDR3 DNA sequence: TGTGCCAGCAGTTTGAAGGCTAGCGGGGGTGGGGAGCAGTACTTC. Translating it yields CASSLKASGGGEQYF.

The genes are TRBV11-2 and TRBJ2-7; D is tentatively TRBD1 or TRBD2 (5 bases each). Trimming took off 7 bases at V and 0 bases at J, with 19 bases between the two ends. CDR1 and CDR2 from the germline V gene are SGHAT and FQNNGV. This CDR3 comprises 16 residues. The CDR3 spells CASNIGRWDHSYEQYF. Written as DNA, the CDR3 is TGTGCCAGCAACATAGGGCGGTGGGACCACTCCTACGAGCAGTACTTC.

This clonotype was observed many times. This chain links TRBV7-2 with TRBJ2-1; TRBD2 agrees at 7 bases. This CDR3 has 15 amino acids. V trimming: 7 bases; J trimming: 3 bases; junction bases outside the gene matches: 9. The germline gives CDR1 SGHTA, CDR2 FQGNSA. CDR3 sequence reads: CASNLWLADYNEQFF. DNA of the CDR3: TGTGCCAGCAACCTATGGCTAGCGGACTACAATGAGCAGTTCTTC.

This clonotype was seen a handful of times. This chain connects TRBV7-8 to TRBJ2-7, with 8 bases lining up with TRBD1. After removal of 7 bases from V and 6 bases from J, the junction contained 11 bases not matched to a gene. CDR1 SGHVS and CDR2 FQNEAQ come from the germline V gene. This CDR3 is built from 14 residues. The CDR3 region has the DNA TGTGCCAGCATCCCTGGGACAGGAAGGGGCGAGCAGTACTTC. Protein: CASIPGTGRGEQYF.

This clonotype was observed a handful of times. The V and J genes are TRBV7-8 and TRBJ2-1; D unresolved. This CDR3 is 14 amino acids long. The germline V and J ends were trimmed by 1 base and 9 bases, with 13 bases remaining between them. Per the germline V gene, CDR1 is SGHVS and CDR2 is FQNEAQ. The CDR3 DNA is TGTGCCAGCAGCTTAGGAAGTGTTGGGATTGAGCAGTTCTTC. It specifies CASSLGSVGIEQFF.

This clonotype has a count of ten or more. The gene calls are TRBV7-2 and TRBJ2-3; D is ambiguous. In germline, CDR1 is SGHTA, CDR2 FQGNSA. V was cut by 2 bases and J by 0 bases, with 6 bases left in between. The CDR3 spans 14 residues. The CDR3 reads CASSLIPSTDTQYF. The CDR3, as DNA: TGTGCCAGCAGCTTAATCCCTAGCACAGATACGCAGTATTTT. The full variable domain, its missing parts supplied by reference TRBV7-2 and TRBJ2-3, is GAGVSQSPSNKVTEKGKDVELRCDPISGHTALYWYRQSLGQGLEFLIYFQGNSAPDKSGLPSDRFSAERTGGSVSTLTIQRTQQEDSAVYLCASSLIPSTDTQYFGPGTRLTVL.

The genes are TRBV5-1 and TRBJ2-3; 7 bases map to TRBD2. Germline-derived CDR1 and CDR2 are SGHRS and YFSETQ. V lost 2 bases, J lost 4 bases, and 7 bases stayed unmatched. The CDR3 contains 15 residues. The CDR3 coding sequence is TGCGCCAGCAGCTTTGGGGGGGTTTTCCCAGATACGCAGTATTTT. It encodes CASSFGGVFPDTQYF.

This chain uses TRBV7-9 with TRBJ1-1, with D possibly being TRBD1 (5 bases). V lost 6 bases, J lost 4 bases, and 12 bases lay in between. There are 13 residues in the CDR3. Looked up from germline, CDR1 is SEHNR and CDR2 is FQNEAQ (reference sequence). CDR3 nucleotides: TGTGCCAGCAGGAGGCGGGGCAGCACTGAAGCTTTCTTT. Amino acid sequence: CASRRRGSTEAFF.

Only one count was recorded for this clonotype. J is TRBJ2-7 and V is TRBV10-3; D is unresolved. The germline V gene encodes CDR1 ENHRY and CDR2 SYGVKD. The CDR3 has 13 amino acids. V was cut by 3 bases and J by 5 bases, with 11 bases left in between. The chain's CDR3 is CAISDSGFDEQYF. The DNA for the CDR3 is TGTGCCATCAGTGACTCCGGGTTCGACGAGCAGTACTTC.

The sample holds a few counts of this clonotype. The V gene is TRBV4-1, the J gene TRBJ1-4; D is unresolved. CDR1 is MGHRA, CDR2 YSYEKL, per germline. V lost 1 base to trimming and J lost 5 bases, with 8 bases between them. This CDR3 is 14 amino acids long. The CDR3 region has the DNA TGCGCCAGCAGCCAAGTCCTTTCAAATGAAAAACTGTTTTTT. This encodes CASSQVLSNEKLFF.

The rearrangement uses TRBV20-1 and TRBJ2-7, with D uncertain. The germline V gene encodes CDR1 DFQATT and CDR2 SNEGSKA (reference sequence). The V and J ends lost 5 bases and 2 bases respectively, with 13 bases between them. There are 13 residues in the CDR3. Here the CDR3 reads CSAPGQAPYEQYF. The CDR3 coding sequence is TGCAGTGCTCCCGGGCAGGCTCCCTACGAGCAGTACTTC.